The clone carrying this T cell receptor (beta chain) was counted ten times or more. Its specificity is not known. This CDR3 is 11 amino acids long. The germline gives CDR1 SGHRS, CDR2 YFSETQ. Trimming took 1 base from V and 5 from J, leaving 4 bases between them. The investigators amplified TCR beta CDR3 regions from RNA transcripts. HTBI primers drove first-round RT-PCR of the TCR CDR3. TCRdb re-called the multiplex PCR reads through MiXCR, storing one row per CDR3 protein. The sample carries fewer than 700,000 distinct CDR3 sequences, under 20% recorded once. This entry is derived from a study of T cells in Graves' hyperthyroidism and ophthalmopathy. Across the study: Once the initial diagnosis was made, peripheral blood was obtained before any treatment.

Findings and limits, study-wide: Most expanded thyroid clonotypes above 0.001 also appeared in blood.

The chain combines TRBV5-1 with TRBJ2-7; no reliable D call. The specimen was blood. The sequence was obtained from a woman between 25 and 40 years old with Graves' hyperthyroidism. The CDR3 protein is CASSLLHEQYF. CDR3 coding DNA: TGCGCCAGCAGCTTGTTACACGAGCAGTACTTC.